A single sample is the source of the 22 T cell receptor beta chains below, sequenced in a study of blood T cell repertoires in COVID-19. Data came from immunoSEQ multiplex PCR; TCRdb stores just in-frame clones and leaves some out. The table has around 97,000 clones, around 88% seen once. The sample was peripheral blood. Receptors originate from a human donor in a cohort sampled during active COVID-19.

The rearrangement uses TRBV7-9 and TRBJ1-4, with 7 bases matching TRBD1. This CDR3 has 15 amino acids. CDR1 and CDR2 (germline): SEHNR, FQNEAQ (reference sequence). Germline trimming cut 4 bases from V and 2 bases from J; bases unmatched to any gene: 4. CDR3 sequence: CASSYLTGTNEKLFF. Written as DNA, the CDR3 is TGTGCCAGCAGCTACCTGACAGGGACTAATGAAAAACTGTTTTTT.

The CDR3 loop is CASSVLQGNTGELFF. For the CDR3, the DNA is TGTGCCAGCAGCGTATTACAGGGAAACACCGGGGAGCTGTTTTTT. V is TRBV9 and J is TRBJ2-2; weak D call: TRBD1 (6 bases). V lost 1 base and J lost 2, with 9 bases in between. The CDR3 has 15 amino acids. CDR1 is SGDLS, CDR2 YYNGEE, per germline.

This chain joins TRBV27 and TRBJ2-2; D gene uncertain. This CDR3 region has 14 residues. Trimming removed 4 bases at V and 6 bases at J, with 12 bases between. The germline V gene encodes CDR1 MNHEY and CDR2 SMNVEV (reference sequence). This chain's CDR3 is CASSSTPGAGELFF. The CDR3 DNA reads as TGTGCCAGCAGTTCAACCCCAGGCGCCGGGGAGCTGTTTTTT.

CDR3 nucleotide sequence: TGCGCCAGCAGCCCGGGACTGAATAGCAATCAGCCCCAGCATTTT. Translated: CASSPGLNSNQPQHF. The gene calls are TRBV4-1 and TRBJ1-5; a possible D gene is TRBD1 (5 bases). This CDR3 spans 15 amino acids. Germline-derived CDR1 and CDR2 are MGHRA and YSYEKL. Trimming took 4 bases from V and 0 from J, leaving 10 bases between them.

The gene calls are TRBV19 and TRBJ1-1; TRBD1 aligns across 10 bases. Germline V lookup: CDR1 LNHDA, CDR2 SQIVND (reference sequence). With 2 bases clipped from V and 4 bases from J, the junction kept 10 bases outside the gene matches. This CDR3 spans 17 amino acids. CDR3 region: CASSIQGTGASGTEAFF. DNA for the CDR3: TGTGCCAGTAGTATACAAGGGACAGGGGCTTCGGGCACTGAAGCTTTCTTT.

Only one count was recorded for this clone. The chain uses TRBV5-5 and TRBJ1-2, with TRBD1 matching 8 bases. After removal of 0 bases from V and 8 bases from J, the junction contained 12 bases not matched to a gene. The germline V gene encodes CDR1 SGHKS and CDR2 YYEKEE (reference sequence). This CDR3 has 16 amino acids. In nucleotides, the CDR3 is TGTGCCAGCAGCTTGGAGCCAGGGGGCGCGGGGTCCGGCTACACCTTC. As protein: CASSLEPGGAGSGYTF.

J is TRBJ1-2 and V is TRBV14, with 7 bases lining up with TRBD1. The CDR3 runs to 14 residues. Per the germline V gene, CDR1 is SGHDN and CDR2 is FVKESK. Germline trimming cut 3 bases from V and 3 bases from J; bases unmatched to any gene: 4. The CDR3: CASSQTGTDYGYTF. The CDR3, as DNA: TGTGCCAGCAGCCAGACAGGGACGGACTATGGCTACACCTTC.

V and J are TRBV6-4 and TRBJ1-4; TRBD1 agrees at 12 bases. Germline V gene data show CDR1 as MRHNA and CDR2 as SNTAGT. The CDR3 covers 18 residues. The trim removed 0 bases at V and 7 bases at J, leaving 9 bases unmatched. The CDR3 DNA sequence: TGTGCCAGCAGTGACTCTTCGGGGACAGGGGGCGCAGGTGAAAAACTGTTTTTT. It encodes CASSDSSGTGGAGEKLFF.

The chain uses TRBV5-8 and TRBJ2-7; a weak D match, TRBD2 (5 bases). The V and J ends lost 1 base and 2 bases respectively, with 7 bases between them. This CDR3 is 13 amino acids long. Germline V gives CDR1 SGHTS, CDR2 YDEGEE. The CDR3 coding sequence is TGTGCCAGCAGCTTGCCGGGAACCTACGAGCAGTACTTC. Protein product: CASSLPGTYEQYF.

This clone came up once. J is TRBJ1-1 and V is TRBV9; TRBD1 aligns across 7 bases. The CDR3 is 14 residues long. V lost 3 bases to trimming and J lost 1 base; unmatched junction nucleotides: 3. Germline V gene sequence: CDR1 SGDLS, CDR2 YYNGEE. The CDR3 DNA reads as TGTGCCAGCAGCGGGGGACAGTCGAACACTGAAGCTTTCTTT. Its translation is CASSGGQSNTEAFF.

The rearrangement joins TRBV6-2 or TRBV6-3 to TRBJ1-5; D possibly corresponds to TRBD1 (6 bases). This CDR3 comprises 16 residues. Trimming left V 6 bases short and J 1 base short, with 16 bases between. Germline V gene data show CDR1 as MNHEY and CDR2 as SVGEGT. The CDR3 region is CASSDRGFASNQPQHF. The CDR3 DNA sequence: TGTGCCAGCAGCGATAGGGGGTTTGCGAGCAATCAGCCCCAGCATTTT.

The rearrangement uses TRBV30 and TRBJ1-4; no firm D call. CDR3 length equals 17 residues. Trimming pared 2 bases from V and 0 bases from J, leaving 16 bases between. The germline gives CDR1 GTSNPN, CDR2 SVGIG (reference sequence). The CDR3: CAWSPLLTVATNEKLFF. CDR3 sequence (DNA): TGTGCCTGGAGTCCTTTACTCACGGTTGCAACTAATGAAAAACTGTTTTTT. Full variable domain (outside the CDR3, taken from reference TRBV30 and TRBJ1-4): SQTIHQWPATLVQPVGSPLSLECTVEGTSNPNLYWYRQAAGRGLQLLFYSVGIGQISSEVPQNLSASRPQDRQFILSSKKLLLSDSGFYLCAWSPLLTVATNEKLFFGSGTQLSVL.

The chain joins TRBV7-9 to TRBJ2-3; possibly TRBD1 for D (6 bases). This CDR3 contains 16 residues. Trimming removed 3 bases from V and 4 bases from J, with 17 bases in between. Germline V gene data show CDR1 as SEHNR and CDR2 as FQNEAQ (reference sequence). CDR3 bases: TGTGCCAGCAGCTTCCAATCACTATACAGGGCAGATACGCAGTATTTT. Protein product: CASSFQSLYRADTQYF.

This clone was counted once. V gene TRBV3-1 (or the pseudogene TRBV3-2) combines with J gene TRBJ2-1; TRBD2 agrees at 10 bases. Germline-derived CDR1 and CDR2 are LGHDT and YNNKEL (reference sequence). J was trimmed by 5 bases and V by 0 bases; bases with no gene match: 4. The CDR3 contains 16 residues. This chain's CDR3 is CASSQEWLAGDNEQFF. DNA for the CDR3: TGTGCCAGCAGCCAAGAGTGGCTAGCGGGGGACAATGAGCAGTTCTTC.

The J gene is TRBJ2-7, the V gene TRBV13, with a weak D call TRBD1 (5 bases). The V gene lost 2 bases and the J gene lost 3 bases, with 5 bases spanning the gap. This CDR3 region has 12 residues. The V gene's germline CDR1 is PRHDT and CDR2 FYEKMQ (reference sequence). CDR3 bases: TGTGCCAGCAGCTTAAGGGGCTACGAGCAGTACTTC. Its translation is CASSLRGYEQYF.

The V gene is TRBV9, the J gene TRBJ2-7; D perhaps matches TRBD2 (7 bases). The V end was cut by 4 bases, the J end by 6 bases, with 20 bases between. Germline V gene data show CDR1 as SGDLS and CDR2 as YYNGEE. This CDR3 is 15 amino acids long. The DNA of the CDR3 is TGTGCCAGCAGCCCCCCGAGCAGGGGAGGGTCCGAGCAGTACTTC. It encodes CASSPPSRGGSEQYF.

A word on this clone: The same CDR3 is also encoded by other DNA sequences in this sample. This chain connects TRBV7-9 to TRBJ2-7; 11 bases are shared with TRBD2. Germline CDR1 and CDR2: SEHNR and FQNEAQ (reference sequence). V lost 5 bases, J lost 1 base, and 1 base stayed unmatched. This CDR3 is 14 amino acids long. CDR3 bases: TGTGCCAGCAGCGGGACTAGCGGTTCCTACGAGCAGTACTTC. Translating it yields CASSGTSGSYEQYF. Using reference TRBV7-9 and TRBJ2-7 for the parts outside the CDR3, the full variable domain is DTGVSQNPRHKITKRGQNVTFRCDPISEHNRLYWYRQTLGQGPEFLTYFQNEAQLEKSRLLSDRFSAERPKGSFSTLEIQRTEQGDSAMYLCASSGTSGSYEQYFGPGTRLTVT.

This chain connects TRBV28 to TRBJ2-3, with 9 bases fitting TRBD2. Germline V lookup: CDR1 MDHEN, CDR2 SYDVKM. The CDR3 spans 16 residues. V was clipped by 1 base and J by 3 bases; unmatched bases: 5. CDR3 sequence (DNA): TGTGCCAGCAGTTTATACGGCGGGAGGGGGACAGATACGCAGTATTTT. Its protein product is CASSLYGGRGTDTQYF. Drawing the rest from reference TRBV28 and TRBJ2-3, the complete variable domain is DVKVTQSSRYLVKRTGEKVFLECVQDMDHENMFWYRQDPGLGLRLIYFSYDVKMKEKGDIPEGYSVSREKKERFSLILESASTNQTSMYLCASSLYGGRGTDTQYFGPGTRLTVL.

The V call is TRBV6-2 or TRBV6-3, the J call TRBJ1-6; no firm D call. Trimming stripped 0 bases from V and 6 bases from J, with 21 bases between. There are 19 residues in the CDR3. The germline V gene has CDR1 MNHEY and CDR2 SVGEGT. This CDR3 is CASSYSIFSLPEGNSPLHF. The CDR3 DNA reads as TGTGCCAGCAGTTACTCGATTTTTAGCCTGCCAGAGGGTAATTCACCCCTCCACTTT.

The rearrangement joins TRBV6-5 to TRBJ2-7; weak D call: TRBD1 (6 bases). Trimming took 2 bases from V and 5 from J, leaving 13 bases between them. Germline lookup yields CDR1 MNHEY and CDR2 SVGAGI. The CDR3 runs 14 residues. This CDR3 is CASSYAGSGDEQYF. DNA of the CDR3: TGTGCCAGCAGTTACGCCGGATCAGGGGACGAGCAGTACTTC.

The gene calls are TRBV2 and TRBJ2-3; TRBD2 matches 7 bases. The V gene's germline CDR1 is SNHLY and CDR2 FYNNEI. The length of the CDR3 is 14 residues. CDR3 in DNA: TGTGCTAACTCACGGGCGGGGGACACAGATACGCAGTATTTT. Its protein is CANSRAGDTDTQYF.

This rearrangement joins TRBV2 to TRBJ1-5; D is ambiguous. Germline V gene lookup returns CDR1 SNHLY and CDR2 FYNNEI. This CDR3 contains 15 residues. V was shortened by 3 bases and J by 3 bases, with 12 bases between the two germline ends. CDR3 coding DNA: TGTGCCAGCAGTGAGCGAGGGTCACTCAATCAGCCCCAGCATTTT. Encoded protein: CASSERGSLNQPQHF.